This record looks at one TCR beta chain sequence and its context. The Seattle patients joined while their infection was active and were tracked longitudinally afterward. The sample is drawn from a study of blood T cell repertoires in COVID-19. Study context: From the United States, Italy and Spain came samples of acute and convalescent COVID-19. PBMCs, B-cell-depleted T cells, or T cells were the source of the cDNA or gDNA that made up the material.

The assay was immunoSEQ multiplex PCR, and TCRdb's table has in-frame clones only and misses some. Found here are roughly 90,000 clones, about 89% of them singletons; the top ten hold roughly 2.6%. Germline CDR1 is MGHDK and CDR2 is SYGVNS. The germline V and J ends were trimmed by 7 bases and 4 bases, with 16 bases remaining between them. The CDR3 has 14 amino acids. This receptor was obtained from a man aged 45 to 65 with COVID-19, enrolled during active disease. This chain connects TRBV25-1 to TRBJ1-2; D is ambiguous. Sequenced sample: peripheral blood. CDR3 sequence: CASNPGLGSYGYTF. CDR3 in DNA: TGTGCCAGCAACCCGGGCCTGGGGAGCTATGGCTACACCTTC.